This T cell receptor beta chain is from a study of preoperative IRX-2 immunotherapy in early breast cancer. Treatment meaning: preoperative locoregional IRX-2 cytokine immunotherapy. Samples came from a phase Ib trial of preoperative locoregional IRX-2 cytokine immunotherapy. The CDR3 covers 13 residues. The V gene's germline CDR1 is GTSNPN and CDR2 SVGIG (reference sequence). With 4 bases removed from V and 0 bases from J, the gap between germline ends came to 9 bases. The table came from immunoSEQ multiplex PCR; TCRdb's copy has only in-frame clones and leaves some out. The sample yields about 98,000 clones, roughly 89% seen once.

This receptor was identified in a human donor with breast cancer. This specimen was tumor tissue, taken after IRX-2 immunotherapy. V and J are TRBV30 and TRBJ1-1; D is uncertain. This CDR3 is CAWNEWMNTEAFF. Written as DNA, the CDR3 is TGTGCCTGGAATGAGTGGATGAACACTGAAGCTTTCTTT.